The 25 T cell receptor beta chains presented below share a single source sample, sequenced in a study of molecular identifiers for immune sequencing clone quantification (dated by TCRdb to 2017 to 2018). The library relied on PCR. The sequencing machine was an Illumina HiSeq 4000. TCRdb trimmed public reads at Q25 via fastp, called clones via MiXCR and kept in-frame beta chains. Rows merge per CDR3 protein into single entries with the most common DNA and genes. The sample table lists about 70,000 distinct CDR3 sequences, roughly 20% of them with a count of one. The ten largest clones add up to around 1.5% of the sample. Sequences were obtained from naive CD8+ T cells from blood, with Jurkat cell RNA spiked in. This specimen's cell subset or site label, interpreted: FACS-sorted CD8+CD4-CCR7+CD45RA+ naive T cells. The origin of the receptors is a human donor in good health. Some libraries in this study had Jurkat cell RNA spiked in.

This clonotype was detected ten times or more. The chain is built from TRBV7-9 and TRBJ1-2, with a possible D match to TRBD1 (5 bases). The CDR3 extends over 16 amino acids. CDR1 is SEHNR and CDR2 is FQNEAQ in the germline V gene (reference sequence). Trimming removed 1 base at V and 3 bases at J, with 15 bases between. CDR3: CASSLGDGTLDYGYTF. In DNA, the CDR3 is TGTGCCAGCAGCTTAGGGGACGGGACTTTGGACTATGGCTACACCTTC.

This clonotype was recorded many times. This chain connects TRBV30 to TRBJ2-7; possibly TRBD1 or TRBD2 for D (5 bases each). This CDR3 spans 14 amino acids. Germline loops: CDR1 GTSNPN, CDR2 SVGIG (reference sequence). V was cut by 2 bases and J by 1 base, with 12 bases left in between. Here the CDR3 DNA reads TGTGCCTGGAGTTCCGGGACGGCATCCTACGAGCAGTACTTC. Translation gives CAWSSGTASYEQYF. The full variable domain, with the rest looked up from reference TRBV30 and TRBJ2-7, is SQTIHQWPATLVQPVGSPLSLECTVEGTSNPNLYWYRQAAGRGLQLLFYSVGIGQISSEVPQNLSASRPQDRQFILSSKKLLLSDSGFYLCAWSSGTASYEQYFGPGTRLTVT.

This clonotype was counted ten times or more. The genes are TRBV27 and TRBJ1-1, with TRBD1 identical over 8 bases. Looked up from germline, CDR1 is MNHEY and CDR2 is SMNVEV (reference sequence). This CDR3 spans 18 amino acids. Trimming removed 2 bases from V and 3 bases from J; junction bases left unmatched: 14. CDR3 in amino acids: CASSLKVIQAGGYTEAFF. Here the CDR3 DNA reads TGTGCCAGCAGTTTAAAAGTCATCCAGGCAGGGGGCTACACTGAAGCTTTCTTT.

As regards this clonotype: A much larger clone is a single base away; this may be a read error. The chain recombines TRBV7-8 with TRBJ2-3, with D perhaps TRBD1 (7 bases). V was pared by 5 bases and J by 3 bases, with 12 bases between. Germline V gives CDR1 SGHVS, CDR2 FQNEAQ. The CDR3 extends over 14 amino acids. The CDR3: CASSGGTVTDTQYF. In DNA form, the CDR3 reads TGTGCCAGCAGCGGCGGGACAGTAACAGATACGCAGTATTTT.

This clonotype was seen just once. The final CDR3 position lacks the conserved phenylalanine or tryptophan, pointing to a likely read error. J is TRBJ1-5 and V is TRBV30, with 8 bases identical to TRBD1. The end of the DNA aligns better with TRBJ2-3, so the J call may be wrong. Germline lookup yields CDR1 GTSNPN and CDR2 SVGIG (reference sequence). The CDR3 runs to 13 residues. The CDR3 loop reads CAWGQGTGQPQYL. For the CDR3, the DNA is TGTGCCTGGGGACAGGGTACAGGTCAGCCCCAGTATCTT.

This rearrangement joins TRBV27 to TRBJ2-7, with TRBD1 matching 9 bases. The CDR3 contains 16 residues. V lost 0 bases, J lost 1 base, and 4 bases stayed unmatched. Per the germline V gene, CDR1 is MNHEY and CDR2 is SMNVEV (reference sequence). The DNA of the CDR3 is TGTGCCAGCAGTTTATCGACAGGGGGAACTTCCTACGAGCAGTACTTC. This codes for CASSLSTGGTSYEQYF.

Details on this clonotype: A much larger clone sits a single nucleotide away, making a read error possible. The chain carries TRBV27 and TRBJ2-7; 7 nucleotides align to TRBD1. Losses at the gene ends were 7 bases for V and 2 bases for J; bases not matched to a gene: 8. CDR1 and CDR2 from the germline V gene are MNHEY and SMNVEV (reference sequence). CDR3 length equals 14 residues. The CDR3 spells CASNHRTGPYEQYF. For the CDR3, the DNA is TGTGCCAGCAATCACCGGACAGGCCCCTACGAGCAGTACTTC.

This clonotype was seen at least ten times. The rearrangement uses TRBV7-8 and TRBJ1-2; the D is unclear. Germline V gene sequence: CDR1 SGHVS, CDR2 FQNEAQ. V was shortened by 2 bases and J by 4 bases, with 17 bases between the two germline ends. This CDR3 region has 16 residues. The CDR3 loop is CASSLFRTSPTYGYTF. In DNA, the CDR3 is TGTGCCAGCAGCTTATTTAGGACTTCTCCGACCTATGGCTACACCTTC.

Many counts were recorded for this clonotype. The chain is built from TRBV20-1 and TRBJ1-2; D unclear. Trimming pared 0 bases from V and 4 bases from J, leaving 9 bases between. This CDR3 has 13 residues. Per the germline V gene, CDR1 is DFQATT and CDR2 is SNEGSKA (reference sequence). This chain's CDR3 is CSARDWQSYGYTF. As DNA, the CDR3 is TGCAGTGCTAGAGATTGGCAGTCCTATGGCTACACCTTC.

This clonotype appeared many times. The chain has TRBV20-1 and TRBJ2-6, with D maybe TRBD1 (6 bases). V was shortened by 0 bases and J by 4 bases, with 13 bases between the two germline ends. This CDR3 has 16 residues. Germline assignment: CDR1 DFQATT and CDR2 SNEGSKA (reference sequence). The CDR3 nucleotides read TGCAGTGCTAGAGATAGAACAGGGACCGGGGCCAACGTCCTGACTTTC. Translation: CSARDRTGTGANVLTF.

The CDR3 sequence is CATSGTSGIETQYF. The DNA for the CDR3 is TGTGCCACCAGTGGGACTAGCGGGATCGAGACCCAGTACTTC. The gene calls are TRBV24-1 and TRBJ2-5; the match to TRBD2 covers 12 bases. The CDR3 spans 14 residues. Germline CDR1 and CDR2: KGHDR and SFDVKD. Trimming at V came to 5 bases and at J to 5 bases, leaving 2 bases not matched to a gene.

This clonotype occurred many times. The J gene is TRBJ2-1, the V gene TRBV6-5; 10 positions match TRBD2. Per the germline V gene, CDR1 is MNHEY and CDR2 is SVGAGI. The V and J ends lost 2 bases and 9 bases, in that order; junction bases with no gene match: 7. The CDR3 loop spans 15 amino acids. CDR3 coding DNA: TGTGCCAGCAGTTACGGGCTAGCGGGAGAGGGTGAGCAGTTCTTC. Amino acid sequence: CASSYGLAGEGEQFF.

This clonotype came up many times. The J gene is TRBJ2-7, the V gene TRBV29-1; 9 bases are shared with TRBD2. This CDR3 is built from 14 residues. The V gene's germline CDR1 is SQVTM and CDR2 ANQGSEA. The trim removed 8 bases at V and 1 base at J, leaving 9 bases unmatched. CDR3 region: CSPSGREGSYEQYF. CDR3 DNA: TGCAGCCCGTCCGGGCGGGAGGGTTCCTACGAGCAGTACTTC.

This clonotype was counted many times. The V and J genes are TRBV6-5 and TRBJ2-3, with TRBD2 as a possible D gene (6 bases). The germline V gene encodes CDR1 MNHEY and CDR2 SVGAGI. The CDR3 runs 14 residues. Trimming removed 6 bases at V and 5 bases at J, with 15 bases between. The chain's CDR3 is CASSVSPEGDTQYF. The CDR3 DNA follows: TGTGCCAGCAGCGTTAGCCCGGAGGGAGATACGCAGTATTTT.

This clonotype was detected ten times or more. This rearrangement joins TRBV4-1 to TRBJ2-7, with 7 positions matching TRBD1. The CDR3 runs to 15 residues. The V and J ends lost 1 base and 4 bases, in that order; junction bases with no gene match: 7. Per germline, CDR1 MGHRA and CDR2 YSYEKL. In nucleotides, the CDR3 is TGCGCCAGCAGCCAAGGACAGGGTGTAGTTTACGAGCAGTACTTC. Translation: CASSQGQGVVYEQYF.

Concerning this clonotype itself: The junction departs from germline at one end; a sequencing error may be responsible. The gene calls are TRBV11-2 and TRBJ2-1, with D perhaps being TRBD1 or TRBD2 (6 bases each). CDR3 size: 17 residues. Germline assignment: CDR1 SGHAT and CDR2 FQNNGV. The CDR3 sequence is CVSSPGDSGTNYNERFF. The CDR3 region has the DNA TGTGTCAGCAGCCCTGGGGACTCCGGGACAAACTACAATGAGCGGTTCTTC.

This clonotype was observed at least ten times. The chain uses TRBV2 and TRBJ2-3; the D gene is possibly TRBD2 (6 bases). The CDR3 spans 15 residues. Trimming took off 3 bases at V and 4 bases at J, with 14 bases between the two ends. CDR1 is SNHLY and CDR2 is FYNNEI in the germline V gene. The CDR3 region has the DNA TGTGCCAGCAGTGAGTCGGGAGTATTTCCAGATACGCAGTATTTT. It translates to CASSESGVFPDTQYF.

The rearrangement joins TRBV5-1 to TRBJ1-2, with D possibly matching TRBD1 (5 bases). Germline CDR1 SGHRS, CDR2 YFSETQ. The CDR3 runs to 17 residues. V was cut by 0 bases and J by 0 bases, with 15 bases left in between. The CDR3 region is CASSLDGLGHPNYGYTF. Here the CDR3 DNA reads TGCGCCAGCAGCTTGGATGGTTTGGGGCATCCTAACTATGGCTACACCTTC.

This clonotype has at least ten counts. The J gene is TRBJ2-1, the V gene TRBV27; a possible D gene is TRBD1 (5 bases). V was cut by 1 base and J by 4 bases, with 8 bases left in between. CDR3 length: 14 amino acids. Germline V gene lookup returns CDR1 MNHEY and CDR2 SMNVEV (reference sequence). Here the CDR3 reads CASSLLGQYNEQFF. DNA for the CDR3: TGTGCCAGCAGTTTATTAGGACAATACAATGAGCAGTTCTTC.

The sample holds many counts of this clonotype. The rearrangement joins TRBV7-3 to TRBJ1-1; D gene ambiguous. This CDR3 has 14 residues. The germline V gene encodes CDR1 SGHTA and CDR2 FQGTGA. V dropped 2 bases and J dropped 7 bases, with 14 bases sitting between them. The CDR3 region has the DNA TGTGCCAGCAGCTTATCTACTGGGAACGGTGAAGCTTTCTTT. Its protein product is CASSLSTGNGEAFF.

This clonotype was counted at least ten times. The chain uses TRBV6-2 or TRBV6-3 and TRBJ2-1; TRBD1 is a possible D gene (5 bases). The CDR3 runs 17 residues. V shed 0 bases and J shed 6 bases, with 18 bases lying between them. Germline CDR1 reads MNHEY; CDR2 reads SVGEGT. The CDR3 reads CASSYSPQQLGPNEQFF. CDR3 coding DNA: TGTGCCAGCAGTTACTCCCCCCAGCAACTGGGGCCCAATGAGCAGTTCTTC.

About this clonotype itself: One end of the junction varies from germline; a read error may be responsible. V is TRBV4-1 and J is TRBJ2-1; the match to TRBD2 covers 11 bases. The CDR3 has 16 residues. CDR1 is MGHRA and CDR2 is YSYEKL in the germline V gene. CDR3 residues: CASSPQLAGDLGEQLF. CDR3 coding DNA: TGCGCCAGCAGCCCCCAACTAGCGGGAGATTTGGGTGAGCAGCTCTTC.

The V and J genes are TRBV7-9 and TRBJ2-5; 9 nucleotides agree with TRBD2. This CDR3 is 16 amino acids long. The germline V gene encodes CDR1 SEHNR and CDR2 FQNEAQ (reference sequence). V lost 2 bases to trimming and J lost 3 bases; unmatched junction nucleotides: 7. The CDR3 loop is CASSLPQASGEETQYF. The DNA of the CDR3 is TGTGCCAGCAGCTTACCCCAGGCTAGCGGGGAAGAGACCCAGTACTTC. Full variable domain (rest looked up from reference TRBV7-9 and TRBJ2-5): DTGVSQNPRHKITKRGQNVTFRCDPISEHNRLYWYRQTLGQGPEFLTYFQNEAQLEKSRLLSDRFSAERPKGSFSTLEIQRTEQGDSAMYLCASSLPQASGEETQYFGPGTRLLVL.

Comments on this clonotype: A much larger clone is a single base away; this may be a read error. The chain joins TRBV7-9 to TRBJ1-6; tentatively, D is TRBD1 (5 bases). Per germline, CDR1 SEHNR and CDR2 FQNEAQ (reference sequence). CDR3 length: 15 amino acids. V shed 3 bases and J shed 9 bases, with 15 bases lying between them. The CDR3 DNA is TGTGCCAGCAGCTTGAGGGACCCCCCGTTTTCACCCCTCCACTTT. This sequence encodes CASSLRDPPFSPLHF.

In its sample, this clonotype was seen many times. CDR3 in DNA: TGTGCCAGCAGCTTATTAGCGGGTCCCTTCGAGCAGTACTTC. Translating gives CASSLLAGPFEQYF. The chain employs TRBV7-8 and TRBJ2-7; 7 nucleotides match TRBD2. Germline-derived CDR1 and CDR2 are SGHVS and FQNEAQ. The V gene end was trimmed by 2 bases and the J gene end by 6 bases; junction bases not matched to a gene: 7. The CDR3 covers 14 residues.